This note documents a single T cell receptor beta chain sequence. There are 17 residues in the CDR3. The data derive from a study of T cells expressing NK-cell markers. Overall study: Cells sorted as CD3+CD56+NKG2C+, CD3+CD56+NKG2C- and CD3+CD56-NKG2C+ T cells supplied the TCR beta repertoires. Sequenced donors, eight in total, included seven who were HCMV-seropositive and one who was seronegative.

The TCR beta cDNA came from 5'RACE template switching with UMIs. For each CDR3 protein, TCRdb gives one entry from its re-call of the 5' RACE reads, without DNA. The sample table includes about 460,000 distinct CDR3 sequences. The chain combines TRBV12-3 or TRBV12-4 with TRBJ2-7; TCRdb proposes TRBD2, but this gene call is untestable without DNA. This sequence was found in a woman between 45 and 60 years old in good health. The specimen sequenced was blood T cells: a sorted CD56 or NKG2C T cell subset, CD4+ or CD8+ T cells, or bulk PBMC T cells (not recorded which). This CDR3 reads CASSTPAWSGVLFEQYF.